The clone carrying this TCR beta chain was seen once. This sample was included in a study of blood T cell repertoires in COVID-19. The data were produced by immunoSEQ multiplex PCR, yet TCRdb's version contains in-frame clones alone and is incomplete. The sample lists 250,000 to 350,000 clones, approximately 85% occurring once. Enrolled during active infection, Seattle patients were then followed longitudinally. Sequencing was carried out using peripheral blood. This clonotype originated in a human donor with COVID-19, enrolled during active disease. The donor label of this sample is uncertain.

CDR3 bases: TGTGCCAGCAGTGAAATGGCAGGGGGTCTGAACACTGAAGCTTTCTTT. Encoded protein: CASSEMAGGLNTEAFF. The chain recombines TRBV2 with TRBJ1-1, with 7 bases lining up with TRBD1. The CDR3 is 16 amino acids. The trim removed 2 bases at V and 0 bases at J, leaving 6 bases unmatched. Germline V gene lookup returns CDR1 SNHLY and CDR2 FYNNEI.